This T cell receptor beta chain came from a study of blood T cell repertoires in COVID-19. Study summary: Donors in the United States, Italy and Spain gave samples during acute or convalescent COVID-19. The analysed material was cDNA or gDNA that came from T cells, B-cell-depleted T cells, or PBMCs.

CDR1 MGHRA and CDR2 YSYEKL come from the germline V gene. The CDR3 loop spans 16 amino acids. V gave up 2 bases and J gave up 0 bases, with 11 bases separating them. Libraries were prepared by immunoSEQ multiplex PCR; TCRdb keeps only in-frame clonotypes and omits some of them. The table has more than 350,000 clones, roughly nine tenths seen once. Enrollment of patients from Seattle took place during active infection, with longitudinal follow-up. Material for sequencing was peripheral blood. This sequence originates from a woman aged 30 to 39 with COVID-19, enrolled during active disease. This chain links TRBV4-1 with TRBJ2-4; weak D call: TRBD1 (6 bases). The CDR3 DNA reads as TGCGCCAGCAGCCAACCTCTACAGGGAGCCAAAAACATTCAGTACTTC. This translates into CASSQPLQGAKNIQYF.